This is a list of T cell receptor beta chains from one sample in a study of human T cells and chemical hapten exposure. TCRdb reprocessed the RACE reads via MiXCR and lists one record per CDR3 protein. The sample has fewer than 500,000 distinct CDR3 sequences; 4% to 5.5% are singletons. The sequencing used whole blood, collected in connection with sensitization to the hapten diphenylcyclopropenone (DPC). These receptor sequences come from a woman aged 50 to 60 with alopecia areata. Some clones in this sample may be carry-over from other donors' samples. The CDR3 runs from the conserved cysteine through the conserved F or W. Fields, in order: J gene, clone size, V gene, D gene, CDR3 DNA, CDR3 protein. The D gene is left open where the match is weak. Clone size is given for some rows only: seen once, a few or many times, or a class if the clone is expanded.

J gene: TRBJ2-1; clone size: few; V gene: TRBV2; D gene: -; CDR3 DNA: TGTGCCAGCAGTGAAGCGCGACTTCCGGGACCCCCCAGAGAGCAGTTCTTC; CDR3 protein: CASSEARLPGPPREQFF
J gene: TRBJ1-6; clone size: -; V gene: TRBV20-1; D gene: TRBD1; CDR3 DNA: TGCAGTGCTAACCTAGGGACAGGGGATAATTCACCCCTCCACTTT; CDR3 protein: CSANLGTGDNSPLHF
J gene: TRBJ2-7; clone size: few; V gene: TRBV29-1; D gene: -; CDR3 DNA: TGCAGCGTTTTTGGTAGAAACTCCTACGAGCAGTACTTC; CDR3 protein: CSVFGRNSYEQYF
J gene: TRBJ1-2; clone size: -; V gene: TRBV9; D gene: -; CDR3 DNA: TGTGCCAGCAGCGGAGAGGGGAGGGCCAACTATGGCTACACCTTC; CDR3 protein: CASSGEGRANYGYTF
J gene: TRBJ1-4; clone size: few; V gene: TRBV9; D gene: TRBD1; CDR3 DNA: TGTGCCAGCAGCGTAGAGGGACAGGGCGGTGAAAAACTGTTTTTT; CDR3 protein: CASSVEGQGGEKLFF
J gene: TRBJ1-4; clone size: many; V gene: TRBV7-9; D gene: -; CDR3 DNA: TGTGCCAGCAGGCCCCCCCGGGGGGCCATTAATGAAAAACTGTTTTTT; CDR3 protein: CASRPPRGAINEKLFF
J gene: TRBJ1-1; clone size: few; V gene: TRBV29-1; D gene: TRBD1; CDR3 DNA: TGCAGCTTCGCTGGTTCAGGGGGCGCCTTTACTGAAGCTTTCTTT; CDR3 protein: CSFAGSGGAFTEAFF
J gene: TRBJ1-2; clone size: many; V gene: TRBV18; D gene: TRBD1; CDR3 DNA: TGTGCCAGCTCAAGCCGGGACAGCTTCTACACCTTC; CDR3 protein: CASSSRDSFYTF
J gene: TRBJ1-2; clone size: -; V gene: TRBV18; D gene: -; CDR3 DNA: TGTGCCAGCTCAGGGAGAGGCAGCACCTATGGCTACACCTTC; CDR3 protein: CASSGRGSTYGYTF
J gene: TRBJ1-5; clone size: few; V gene: TRBV12-3/TRBV12-4; D gene: -; CDR3 DNA: TGTGCCAGCAGTTTCTCGGAGTTTCAGCCCCAGCATTTT; CDR3 protein: CASSFSEFQPQHF
J gene: TRBJ1-4; clone size: many; V gene: TRBV6-5; D gene: -; CDR3 DNA: TGTGCCAGCAGTTACAGGGAGTATGAAAAACTGTTTTTT; CDR3 protein: CASSYREYEKLFF
J gene: TRBJ1-1; clone size: many; V gene: TRBV6-5; D gene: -; CDR3 DNA: TGTGCCAGCAGCTCCGGCATGAACACTGAAGCTTTCTTT; CDR3 protein: CASSSGMNTEAFF
J gene: TRBJ2-3; clone size: many; V gene: TRBV18; D gene: -; CDR3 DNA: TGTGCCAGCTCACCACTGGGGTCTAGCACAGATACGCAGTATTTT; CDR3 protein: CASSPLGSSTDTQYF
J gene: TRBJ2-7; clone size: many; V gene: TRBV4-3; D gene: -; CDR3 DNA: TGCGCCAGCAGCCAAGAGTCGAACAGCCCCTACGAGCAGTACTTC; CDR3 protein: CASSQESNSPYEQYF
J gene: TRBJ2-7; clone size: -; V gene: TRBV20-1; D gene: TRBD1; CDR3 DNA: TGCAGTGCTAGAGATCCGGACAGGGGGAGTCTCGAGCAGTACTTC; CDR3 protein: CSARDPDRGSLEQYF
J gene: TRBJ1-2; clone size: many; V gene: TRBV7-2; D gene: TRBD1; CDR3 DNA: TGTGCCAGCAGCTTAGCGCGGGGACAGGGGGCGCTGGGCTATGGCTACACCTTC; CDR3 protein: CASSLARGQGALGYGYTF
J gene: TRBJ2-5; clone size: -; V gene: TRBV6-2/TRBV6-3; D gene: TRBD1; CDR3 DNA: TGTGCCAGCATGGACAGGGGAAGGGAGACCCAGTACTTC; CDR3 protein: CASMDRGRETQYF
J gene: TRBJ1-5; clone size: -; V gene: TRBV6-1; D gene: -; CDR3 DNA: TGTGCCAGCAGTGAAAACGGGGTTCAGCCCCAGCATTTT; CDR3 protein: CASSENGVQPQHF
J gene: TRBJ1-5; clone size: few; V gene: TRBV5-3; D gene: TRBD1; CDR3 DNA: TGTGCCAGAAGCCTTGACAGGGCTCCGAGTCAGCCCCAGCATTTT; CDR3 protein: CARSLDRAPSQPQHF
J gene: TRBJ2-1; clone size: few; V gene: TRBV14; D gene: -; CDR3 DNA: TGTGCCAGCAGCCAATTTGGGATGGGCAATGAGCAGTTCTTC; CDR3 protein: CASSQFGMGNEQFF
J gene: TRBJ2-1; clone size: many; V gene: TRBV25-1; D gene: TRBD2; CDR3 DNA: TGTGCCAGCCTAGCGGGAGGAGGCGAGCAGTTCTTC; CDR3 protein: CASLAGGGEQFF
J gene: TRBJ2-1; clone size: few; V gene: TRBV9; D gene: TRBD1; CDR3 DNA: TGTGCCAGCAGCCGGGGACAGGGGGTTAGTAATGAGCAGTTCTTC; CDR3 protein: CASSRGQGVSNEQFF
J gene: TRBJ2-1; clone size: few; V gene: TRBV9; D gene: -; CDR3 DNA: TGTGCCAGCAGCGTAGAAGCCGGGGGTGGGTACAATGAGCAGTTCTTC; CDR3 protein: CASSVEAGGGYNEQFF
J gene: TRBJ2-4; clone size: few; V gene: TRBV14; D gene: TRBD1; CDR3 DNA: TGTGCCAGCAGCAGACAGGGGGCGCAGAACATTCAGTACTTC; CDR3 protein: CASSRQGAQNIQYF
J gene: TRBJ1-5; clone size: many; V gene: TRBV4-2; D gene: -; CDR3 DNA: TGTGCCAGCAGCCAACAGGGAAATGGCAATCAGCCCCAGCATTTT; CDR3 protein: CASSQQGNGNQPQHF
J gene: TRBJ2-1; clone size: -; V gene: TRBV20-1; D gene: TRBD2; CDR3 DNA: TGCAGTGCTGCTAGCGGGAGGAACAATGAGCAGTTCTTC; CDR3 protein: CSAASGRNNEQFF
J gene: TRBJ1-2; clone size: many; V gene: TRBV12-5; D gene: -; CDR3 DNA: TGTGCTAGTGGTTTGATTCAGGGGCCGCGAGTCTATGGCTACACCTTC; CDR3 protein: CASGLIQGPRVYGYTF
J gene: TRBJ2-4; clone size: many; V gene: TRBV6-5; D gene: -; CDR3 DNA: TGTGCCAGCAGTTTGTCCCACCTAGCCAAAAACATTCAGTACTTC; CDR3 protein: CASSLSHLAKNIQYF
J gene: TRBJ2-1; clone size: few; V gene: TRBV5-1; D gene: TRBD2; CDR3 DNA: TGCGCCAGCAGCTTGGTCAGCGGGAGCTCCTATGAGCAGTTCTTC; CDR3 protein: CASSLVSGSSYEQFF
J gene: TRBJ2-7; clone size: many; V gene: TRBV20-1; D gene: TRBD2; CDR3 DNA: TGCAGTGCTAGCGGGGGGGTTCAAATCGAGCAGTACTTC; CDR3 protein: CSASGGVQIEQYF
J gene: TRBJ1-5; clone size: few; V gene: TRBV19; D gene: -; CDR3 DNA: TGTGCCAGCGTATCCGGGACACCCCTCAATCAGCCCCAGCATTTT; CDR3 protein: CASVSGTPLNQPQHF
J gene: TRBJ2-7; clone size: -; V gene: TRBV27; D gene: TRBD2; CDR3 DNA: TGTGCCAGCAGAGCACCAGGACTAGCAGTCAGCGAGCAGTACTTC; CDR3 protein: CASRAPGLAVSEQYF
J gene: TRBJ1-4; clone size: many; V gene: TRBV12-3/TRBV12-4; D gene: -; CDR3 DNA: TGTGCCAGCAGACCCCCGACAGACAATAATGAAAAACTGTTTTTT; CDR3 protein: CASRPPTDNNEKLFF
J gene: TRBJ1-5; clone size: many; V gene: TRBV20-1; D gene: -; CDR3 DNA: TGCAGTGCTAAAACAGGTGTAAATCAGCCCCAGCATTTT; CDR3 protein: CSAKTGVNQPQHF
J gene: TRBJ2-7; clone size: many; V gene: TRBV29-1; D gene: -; CDR3 DNA: TGCAGCGTTGAGGCCAGGGGATACGAGCAGTACTTC; CDR3 protein: CSVEARGYEQYF
J gene: TRBJ1-2; clone size: -; V gene: TRBV13; D gene: TRBD1; CDR3 DNA: TGTGCCAGCAGCTCCTTATGGGACAGGGGGGATGGCTACACCTTC; CDR3 protein: CASSSLWDRGDGYTF
J gene: TRBJ2-5; clone size: many; V gene: TRBV9; D gene: -; CDR3 DNA: TGTGCCAGCAGCCTTGGGGGGCTCCCCGCGGAGACCCAGTACTTC; CDR3 protein: CASSLGGLPAETQYF
J gene: TRBJ1-5; clone size: -; V gene: TRBV30; D gene: -; CDR3 DNA: TGTGCCTGGAGTGTACACCGGGGGCTACTCGACAATCAGCCCCAGCATTTT; CDR3 protein: CAWSVHRGLLDNQPQHF
J gene: TRBJ1-5; clone size: many; V gene: TRBV6-5; D gene: TRBD1; CDR3 DNA: TGTGCCAGCAGTTACGTGTCAGGGGGGGAGCCCCAGCATTTT; CDR3 protein: CASSYVSGGEPQHF
J gene: TRBJ2-7; clone size: many; V gene: TRBV12-3/TRBV12-4; D gene: TRBD2; CDR3 DNA: TGTGCCAGCCCCTATTTGCGGGGGACGGCTGAGCAGTACTTC; CDR3 protein: CASPYLRGTAEQYF
J gene: TRBJ1-2; clone size: -; V gene: TRBV15; D gene: -; CDR3 DNA: TGTGCCACCAGCAGGGACGGGGCCTATGGCTACACCTTC; CDR3 protein: CATSRDGAYGYTF
J gene: TRBJ2-3; clone size: many; V gene: TRBV5-4; D gene: -; CDR3 DNA: TGTGCCAGCAGCGATGAGGGAGAGACGCAGTATTTT; CDR3 protein: CASSDEGETQYF
J gene: TRBJ2-3; clone size: few; V gene: TRBV29-1; D gene: -; CDR3 DNA: TGCAGCGTTGAAGATGTGGGCCTCTTCACAGATACGCAGTATTTT; CDR3 protein: CSVEDVGLFTDTQYF
J gene: TRBJ2-1; clone size: -; V gene: TRBV4-3; D gene: -; CDR3 DNA: TGCGCCAGCAGCCAGGCGAGGGGAGGGGGTTACAATGAGCAGTTCTTC; CDR3 protein: CASSQARGGGYNEQFF
J gene: TRBJ2-1; clone size: few; V gene: TRBV20-1; D gene: TRBD2; CDR3 DNA: TGCAGTGCTATTAATCCAGCGGGAGTGTCTAATGAGCAGTTCTTC; CDR3 protein: CSAINPAGVSNEQFF
J gene: TRBJ1-1; clone size: -; V gene: TRBV11-2; D gene: TRBD1; CDR3 DNA: TGTGCCAGCAGCTTAGGCACAGGGGGCCGAGGAACTGAAGCTTTCTTT; CDR3 protein: CASSLGTGGRGTEAFF